This T cell receptor beta chain comes out of a study of blood T cell repertoires in COVID-19. V lost 5 bases, J lost 5 bases, and 0 bases stayed unmatched. The CDR3 is made up of 14 amino acids. Germline CDR1 is SGHTA and CDR2 is FQGNSA. This table comes from immunoSEQ multiplex PCR, and its TCRdb copy is limited to in-frame clones, with some not included. The sample has more than 150,000 clones; 80% are singletons. The sample holds one count of this clone. Other DNA sequences in this specimen translate into the identical CDR3. The chain links TRBV7-2 to TRBJ2-2, with 12 nucleotides matching TRBD2. Sequencing used peripheral blood. This TCR was recovered from a man aged 55-75 years with acute or convalescent COVID-19. The CDR3 DNA sequence: TGTGCCAGCAGCGGGACTAGCGGGACCGGGGAGCTGTTTTTT. Translated: CASSGTSGTGELFF.